One sample yielded the 21 T cell receptor beta chains listed below, sequenced in a study of T cells in Graves' hyperthyroidism and ophthalmopathy. RNA transcripts served as the template for amplifying TCR beta CDR3 regions. HTBI primers were employed in a first-round RT-PCR of the TCR CDR3. TCRdb called the multiplex PCR reads again in MiXCR, with one record for every CDR3 protein. In the table there are 600,000 to 900,000 distinct CDR3 sequences, approximately 16% of which are singletons. The sample was blood. The receptors originated from a young man with Graves' hyperthyroidism.

This clonotype was counted many times. The J gene is TRBJ2-7, the V gene TRBV7-9; perhaps TRBD2 as D (7 bases). Germline V gives CDR1 SEHNR, CDR2 FQNEAQ (reference sequence). The CDR3 spans 13 residues. Deletions cut 5 bases from V and 5 bases from J, with 13 bases between. This CDR3 is CASSLGGADEQYF. For the CDR3, the DNA is TGTGCCAGCAGCCTAGGGGGGGCGGACGAGCAGTACTTC.

The chain uses TRBV4-1 and TRBJ2-1; 8 positions match TRBD1. The length of the CDR3 is 18 residues. The junction had 11 bases not matched to a gene; V was cut back by 0 bases and J by 4 bases. CDR1 is MGHRA and CDR2 is YSYEKL in the germline V gene. DNA for the CDR3: TGCGCCAGCAGCCAAGAGCCGTTCGCGGGACAGGCGTACAATGAGCAGTTCTTC. This gives the protein CASSQEPFAGQAYNEQFF.

This clonotype showed up many times. The V call is TRBV24-1, the J call TRBJ1-1, with a possible D match to TRBD1 (6 bases). The germline CDR1 and CDR2 sequences are KGHDR and SFDVKD. With 10 bases removed from V and 3 bases from J, the gap between germline ends came to 17 bases. The CDR3 covers 14 residues. The CDR3 nucleotides are TGTGCCACGCACCCCGGGGGGGCTCACACTGAAGCTTTCTTT. Protein sequence: CATHPGGAHTEAFF.

This clonotype showed up many times. The chain couples TRBV2 to TRBJ2-1, with 7 bases matching TRBD2. The CDR3 spans 16 residues. Germline values: CDR1 SNHLY, CDR2 FYNNEI. The V gene end was trimmed by 6 bases and the J gene end by 0 bases; junction bases not matched to a gene: 8. CDR3 sequence (DNA): TGTGCCAGCAGCCCAATCGGGGGGAACTCCTACAATGAGCAGTTCTTC. Translating gives CASSPIGGNSYNEQFF.

This clonotype came up a few times. The chain is built from TRBV19 and TRBJ2-1; a possible D gene is TRBD2 (5 bases). V was pared by 0 bases and J by 8 bases, with 20 bases between. In germline, CDR1 is LNHDA, CDR2 SQIVND (reference sequence). This CDR3 is 17 amino acids long. This CDR3 is CASSIDQAATEEDEQFF. The CDR3 coding sequence is TGTGCCAGTAGTATAGATCAGGCGGCCACAGAGGAGGATGAGCAGTTCTTC.

Concerning this clonotype itself: A read error may be the cause here, since a much bigger clone is one base away. The chain has TRBV7-8 and TRBJ2-3; TRBD2 matches 10 bases. This CDR3 is 15 amino acids long. The germline V gene encodes CDR1 SGHVS and CDR2 FQNEAQ. The junction had 6 bases not matched to a gene; V was cut back by 4 bases and J by 5 bases. This CDR3 reads CASSSGASGRDTQYF. The CDR3, as DNA: TGTGCCAGCAGCTCAGGCGCTAGCGGGAGAGATACGCAGTATTTT.

This clonotype was detected a few times. This sequence joins TRBV5-1 and TRBJ2-2; 7 bases agree with TRBD2. The CDR3 covers 17 residues. V lost 1 base, J lost 1 base, and 7 bases stayed unmatched. The germline V gene has CDR1 SGHRS and CDR2 YFSETQ. CDR3 sequence: CASSLWASGQNTGELFF. The CDR3 DNA follows: TGCGCCAGCAGCTTGTGGGCTAGCGGCCAGAACACCGGGGAGCTGTTTTTT.

This clonotype was counted at least ten times. V is TRBV11-1 and J is TRBJ2-7; a possible D gene is TRBD1 (6 bases). Trimming shortened V by 5 bases and J by 4 bases, and 15 bases separated the two germline ends. Germline CDR1 reads SGHAT; CDR2 reads FQDESV (reference sequence). The CDR3 extends over 14 amino acids. CDR3 protein: CASSRTGFAYEQYF. The CDR3 nucleotides are TGTGCCAGCAGCCGAACAGGGTTCGCGTACGAGCAGTACTTC.

The J gene is TRBJ2-1, the V gene TRBV12-3 or TRBV12-4; the match to TRBD2 covers 10 bases. The CDR3 extends over 16 amino acids. V shed 0 bases and J 5 bases; nucleotides not matched to a gene: 4. CDR3 residues: CASSLARLAGDNEQFF. CDR3 DNA sequence: TGTGCCAGCAGTTTAGCGCGGCTAGCGGGAGACAATGAGCAGTTCTTC.

V and J are TRBV30 and TRBJ1-5; no reliable D call. The CDR3 is made up of 11 amino acids. Germline V gene data show CDR1 as GTSNPN and CDR2 as SVGIG (reference sequence). V gave up 5 bases and J gave up 5 bases, with 7 bases separating them. CDR3 nucleotide sequence: TGTGCCTGGGGGAGATATCAGCCCCAGCATTTT. Its protein is CAWGRYQPQHF.

The V and J genes are TRBV18 and TRBJ2-3; D unresolved. CDR1 is KGHSH, CDR2 LQKENI, per germline. This CDR3 has 14 residues. The V end lost 7 bases, the J end lost 0 bases, and 11 bases lay between the germline ends. The CDR3 here is CASFRRISTDTQYF. CDR3 DNA: TGTGCCAGCTTTCGACGGATTAGCACAGATACGCAGTATTTT.

V is TRBV20-1 and J is TRBJ1-5; the D gene is possibly TRBD1 (6 bases). This CDR3 contains 13 residues. Trimming cost V 6 bases and J 3 bases, with 12 bases left between them. Germline V CDR1 and CDR2: DFQATT, SNEGSKA (reference sequence). CDR3 amino acids: CSAPDSYNQPQHF. The CDR3 DNA follows: TGCAGTGCGCCGGACAGTTACAATCAGCCCCAGCATTTT.

The rearrangement joins TRBV6-1 to TRBJ1-2; D unclear. The CDR3 contains 13 residues. Germline lookup yields CDR1 MNHNS and CDR2 SASEGT. V shed 6 bases and J shed 7 bases, with 15 bases lying between them. The CDR3 loop is CASSPGPLGGYTF. DNA of the CDR3: TGTGCCAGCAGCCCCGGCCCCCTGGGTGGCTACACCTTC.

In its sample, this clonotype was seen a few times. V and J are TRBV19 and TRBJ2-5, with a tentative D call TRBD2 (6 bases). From germline, CDR1 is LNHDA and CDR2 SQIVND (reference sequence). The V gene lost 7 bases and the J gene lost 2 bases, with 17 bases spanning the gap. This CDR3 has 15 amino acids. The CDR3 DNA follows: TGTGCCAGTAAGGGGTCGGCGGGACGGCAAGAGACCCAGTACTTC. It yields the protein CASKGSAGRQETQYF.

This rearrangement joins TRBV4-1 to TRBJ2-5; 10 bases align to TRBD2. The CDR3 consists of 16 residues. V lost 5 bases and J lost 4; bases outside the gene matches: 10. Germline V gene sequence: CDR1 MGHRA, CDR2 YSYEKL. This CDR3 is CASSLIAGGRSETQYF. The CDR3 nucleotides read TGCGCCAGCAGCTTGATAGCGGGAGGAAGGTCAGAGACCCAGTACTTC.

This clonotype was detected a few times. In nucleotides, the CDR3 is TGTGCCAGCAGCTTTAACCGGGACTTCTACAATGAGCAGTTCTTC. It translates to CASSFNRDFYNEQFF. The chain carries TRBV5-8 and TRBJ2-1; perhaps TRBD2 as D (6 bases). From germline, CDR1 is SGHTS and CDR2 YDEGEE. Between the trimmed V and J ends, which lost 2 bases and 3 bases, there was a span of 12 bases. The CDR3 has 15 residues.

This clonotype was picked up a small number of times. The rearrangement uses TRBV9 and TRBJ2-3, with 8 bases that match TRBD2. The junction had 4 bases not matched to a gene; V was cut back by 0 bases and J by 4 bases. CDR3 length equals 15 residues. Germline CDR1 and CDR2: SGDLS and YYNGEE. CDR3: CASSVGLAGSDTQYF. Written as DNA, the CDR3 is TGTGCCAGCAGCGTAGGGCTAGCGGGCTCAGATACGCAGTATTTT.

This CDR3 is CASRGGALHTDTQYF. In DNA, the CDR3 is TGTGCCAGCAGGGGAGGGGCACTACACACAGATACGCAGTATTTT. The V call is TRBV7-3, the J call TRBJ2-3; 7 bases line up with TRBD2. The CDR3 contains 15 residues. The trim removed 6 bases at V and 2 bases at J, leaving 8 bases unmatched. The germline CDR1 and CDR2 sequences are SGHTA and FQGTGA.

This clonotype was observed many times. The chain is built from TRBV28 and TRBJ1-1; D possibly corresponds to TRBD1 (5 bases). The germline V gene encodes CDR1 MDHEN and CDR2 SYDVKM. The CDR3 covers 14 residues. Between the trimmed V and J ends, which lost 6 bases and 8 bases, there was a span of 19 bases. The CDR3 loop is CASSSSRGAQEAFF. CDR3 DNA sequence: TGTGCCAGCAGCTCCAGCCGGGGCGCACAAGAAGCTTTCTTT. Variable domain in full (rest from reference TRBV28 and TRBJ1-1): DVKVTQSSRYLVKRTGEKVFLECVQDMDHENMFWYRQDPGLGLRLIYFSYDVKMKEKGDIPEGYSVSREKKERFSLILESASTNQTSMYLCASSSSRGAQEAFFGQGTRLTVV.

The table lists this clonotype with a few counts. The gene calls are TRBV30 and TRBJ2-2, with a weak D call TRBD1 (6 bases). The V end lost 4 bases, the J end lost 6 bases, and 15 bases lay between the germline ends. The CDR3 contains 14 residues. In germline, CDR1 is GTSNPN, CDR2 SVGIG (reference sequence). The CDR3 region is CAWTGAGASGELFF. The CDR3 DNA reads as TGTGCCTGGACCGGGGCAGGGGCTTCCGGGGAGCTGTTTTTT.

This clonotype was observed a handful of times. The genes are TRBV7-3 and TRBJ1-2, with D maybe TRBD1 (5 bases). Looked up from germline, CDR1 is SGHTA and CDR2 is FQGTGA. The CDR3 has 17 residues. V lost 7 bases, J lost 2 bases, and 23 bases lay in between. In DNA, the CDR3 is TGTGCCAGCATCTTTCCGTTCGAGGAGCGGGGGAACTATGGCTACACCTTC. It yields the protein CASIFPFEERGNYGYTF.